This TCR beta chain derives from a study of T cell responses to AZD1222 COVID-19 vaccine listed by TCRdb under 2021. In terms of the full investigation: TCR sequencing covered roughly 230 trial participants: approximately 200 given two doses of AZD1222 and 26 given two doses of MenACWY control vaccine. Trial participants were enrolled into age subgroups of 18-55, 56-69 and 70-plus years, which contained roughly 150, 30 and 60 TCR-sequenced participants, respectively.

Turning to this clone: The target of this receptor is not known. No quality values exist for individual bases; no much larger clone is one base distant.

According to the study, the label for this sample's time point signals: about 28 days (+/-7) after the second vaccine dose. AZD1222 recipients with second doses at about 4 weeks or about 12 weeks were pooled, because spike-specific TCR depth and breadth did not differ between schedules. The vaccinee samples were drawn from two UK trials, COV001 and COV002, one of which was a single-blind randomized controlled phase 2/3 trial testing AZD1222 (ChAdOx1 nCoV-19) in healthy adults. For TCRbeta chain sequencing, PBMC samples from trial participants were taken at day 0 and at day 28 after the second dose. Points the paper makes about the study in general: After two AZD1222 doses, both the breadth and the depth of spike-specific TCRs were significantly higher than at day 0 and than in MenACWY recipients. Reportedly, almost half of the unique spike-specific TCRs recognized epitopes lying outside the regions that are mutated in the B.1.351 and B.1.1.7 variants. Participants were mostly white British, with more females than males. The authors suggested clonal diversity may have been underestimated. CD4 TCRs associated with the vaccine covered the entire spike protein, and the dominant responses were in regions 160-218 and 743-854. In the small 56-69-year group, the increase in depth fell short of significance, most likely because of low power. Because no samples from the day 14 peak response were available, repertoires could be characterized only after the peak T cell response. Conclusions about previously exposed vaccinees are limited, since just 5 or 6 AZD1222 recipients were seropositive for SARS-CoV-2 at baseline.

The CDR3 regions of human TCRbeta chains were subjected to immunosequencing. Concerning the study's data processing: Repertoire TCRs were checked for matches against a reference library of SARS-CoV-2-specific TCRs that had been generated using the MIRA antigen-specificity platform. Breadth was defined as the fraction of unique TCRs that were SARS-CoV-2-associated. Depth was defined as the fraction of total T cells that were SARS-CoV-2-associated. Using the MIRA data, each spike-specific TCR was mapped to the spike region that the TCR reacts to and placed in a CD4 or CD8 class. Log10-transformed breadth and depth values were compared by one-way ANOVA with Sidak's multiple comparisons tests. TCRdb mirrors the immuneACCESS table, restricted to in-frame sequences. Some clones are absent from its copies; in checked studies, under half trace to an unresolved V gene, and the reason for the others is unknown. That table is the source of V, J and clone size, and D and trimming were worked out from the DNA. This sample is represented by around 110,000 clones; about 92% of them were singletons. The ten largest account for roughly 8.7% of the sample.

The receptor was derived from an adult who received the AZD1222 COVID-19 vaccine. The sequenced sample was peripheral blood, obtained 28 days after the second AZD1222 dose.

The sequenced DNA is TGCGCCAGCAGCCCGGGGACTAGCGGCAGTCGCTCCTACGAGCAGTACTTC. Translated, it gives CASSPGTSGSRSYEQYF. Rearrangement joined TRBV5-1 to TRBJ2-7, with 11 central nucleotides matching TRBD2. Its CDR3 holds 17 amino acids, cysteine through phenylalanine. This entry keeps only the CDR3 DNA: 51 bases, framed from base 1. The germline V gene encodes CDR1 SGHRS and CDR2 YFSETQ. Trimming takes 4 bases off V and 0 bases off J; junction bases not matched to a gene: 9.